This TCR beta chain originates from a study of OX40 agonist ivuxolimab in advanced cancers. The study, taken as a whole, reports: Clonal expansion from baseline to week 6 occurred in both CD4+ and CD8+ T cells. Some patients who did not respond also had low normalized T-cell clonal expansion.

Turning to this clone: Its specificity is unknown.

Assay: immunoSEQ multiplex PCR; the TCRdb copy retains only in-frame clones and omits some. The table has 40,000 to 50,000 clones, 84% seen once. The CDR3 loop spans 16 amino acids. The V end lost 3 bases, the J end lost 5 bases, and 20 bases lay between the germline ends. Germline V gives CDR1 SGDLS, CDR2 YYNGEE. The source is an adult with an advanced solid tumor such as melanoma, head and neck, liver or kidney cancer. The sequenced sample was CD4+ or CD8+ T cells sorted from blood, obtained in a trial of the OX40 agonist ivuxolimab. V is TRBV9 and J is TRBJ1-2; D unresolved. The CDR3 protein is CASSEDPPSFTYGYTF. For the CDR3, the DNA is TGTGCCAGCAGCGAGGACCCTCCCTCCTTTACTTATGGCTACACCTTC.